The 23 T cell receptor beta chains reported below all come from one sample, sequenced in a study of blood T cells in healthy people across ages. Primers used in a second PCR of roughly 6 to 11 cycles were a sample-barcoded 5' primer and a J-beta primer mix. TCRdb passed the 5' RACE reads through MiXCR, listing each CDR3 protein once. The sample carries 650,000 to 800,000 distinct CDR3 sequences, roughly 44% recorded once. Sequenced input: blood. These receptors all stem from a man aged 55 to 69 in good health.

This clonotype has at least ten counts. The V call is TRBV29-1, the J call TRBJ2-7; the D gene is possibly TRBD2 (6 bases). Germline V CDR1 and CDR2: SQVTM, ANQGSEA. Trimming cost V 8 bases and J 4 bases, with 15 bases left between them. This CDR3 region has 12 residues. The CDR3: CSTRDCVYEQYF. CDR3 nucleotide sequence: TGCAGCACAAGGGACTGCGTGTACGAGCAGTACTTC.

This clonotype was counted a few times. The gene calls are TRBV6-2 or TRBV6-3 and TRBJ1-5; D unclear. This CDR3 is built from 13 residues. Germline CDR1 reads MNHEY; CDR2 reads SVGEGT. The ends were cut back, 8 bases at V and 7 bases at J, with 15 bases in the middle. The CDR3 region is CASQNREEQPQHF. CDR3 DNA sequence: TGTGCCAGCCAAAATCGGGAGGAACAGCCCCAGCATTTT.

V is TRBV19 and J is TRBJ2-3; the D gene is possibly TRBD1 (6 bases). V shed 3 bases and J shed 2 bases, with 18 bases lying between them. In germline, CDR1 is LNHDA, CDR2 SQIVND (reference sequence). The CDR3 has 17 amino acids. The CDR3 nucleotides are TGTGCCAGTAGTATGTTTGGCCCTAACAGGGACACAGATACGCAGTATTTT. Amino acid sequence: CASSMFGPNRDTDTQYF.

CDR3 residues: CASSTGQGRHEQYF. As DNA, the CDR3 is TGTGCCAGCAGCACGGGACAGGGGCGTCACGAGCAGTACTTC. V gene TRBV12-3 or TRBV12-4 combines with J gene TRBJ2-7; 10 bases align to TRBD1. The CDR3 runs to 14 residues. J gave up 5 bases and V 6 bases, and 7 bases lay outside the gene matches.

This chain uses TRBV28 with TRBJ2-5; 8 bases agree with TRBD1. The better agreement between TRBJ2-7 and the DNA end casts doubt on the J call. Germline loops: CDR1 MDHEN, CDR2 SYDVKM. The CDR3 contains 15 residues. The CDR3 region is CASSLRGQGFAEQYF. The CDR3 DNA is TGTGCCAGCAGTCTACGTGGACAGGGATTCGCCGAGCAGTACTTC.

The chain couples TRBV11-3 to TRBJ2-3; D is undetermined. Germline V gene lookup returns CDR1 SGHNT and CDR2 YENEEA. This CDR3 is built from 12 residues. Deletions cut 7 bases from V and 6 bases from J, with 11 bases between. Written as DNA, the CDR3 is TGTGCCAGCACCTCACTGGGTGATACGCAGTATTTT. Protein product: CASTSLGDTQYF.

This clonotype has a handful of counts. This chain uses TRBV7-2 with TRBJ1-2; D uncertain. V lost 1 base, J lost 7 bases, and 4 bases lay in between. This CDR3 has 11 amino acids. Germline V gene lookup returns CDR1 SGHTA and CDR2 FQGNSA. The CDR3 DNA reads as TGTGCCAGCAGCTTAGTCAGTGGCTACACCTTC. Its translation: CASSLVSGYTF. The full variable domain, in which reference TRBV7-2 and TRBJ1-2 provide the parts outside the CDR3, is GAGVSQSPSNKVTEKGKDVELRCDPISGHTALYWYRQSLGQGLEFLIYFQGNSAPDKSGLPSDRFSAERTGGSVSTLTIQRTQQEDSAVYLCASSLVSGYTFGSGTRLTVV.

Only a few counts were recorded for this clonotype. V is TRBV5-1 and J is TRBJ2-5, with D possibly being TRBD1 or TRBD2 (6 bases each). The better agreement between TRBJ2-7 and the DNA end casts doubt on the J call. There are 14 residues in the CDR3. Germline lookup yields CDR1 SGHRS and CDR2 YFSETQ. The CDR3 coding sequence is TGCGCCAGCAGCTCCTCGGGGGCACCCTACGAGCAGTACTTC. This sequence encodes CASSSSGAPYEQYF.

The chain recombines TRBV18 with TRBJ1-1; D call uncertain. The CDR3 consists of 14 residues. Germline-derived CDR1 and CDR2 are KGHSH and LQKENI. The V gene lost 2 bases and the J gene lost 0 bases, with 7 bases spanning the gap. CDR3 DNA sequence: TGTGCCAGCTCACCAAAGACACTGAACACTGAAGCTTTCTTT. The encoded protein is CASSPKTLNTEAFF.

Note on this clonotype: A read error may account for a junction end that differs from germline. The V gene is TRBV7-9, the J gene TRBJ1-1; D gene ambiguous. Germline CDR1 reads SEHNR; CDR2 reads FQNEAQ (reference sequence). There are 12 residues in the CDR3. The chain's CDR3 is CASSIANCEAFF. CDR3 bases: TGTGCCAGCAGCATAGCTAACTGTGAAGCTTTCTTT. The full variable domain, with the rest looked up from reference TRBV7-9 and TRBJ1-1, is DTGVSQNPRHKITKRGQNVTFRCDPISEHNRLYWYRQTLGQGPEFLTYFQNEAQLEKSRLLSDRFSAERPKGSFSTLEIQRTEQGDSAMYLCASSIANCEAFFGQGTRLTVV.

V and J are TRBV27 and TRBJ1-6; 8 nucleotides line up with TRBD1. This CDR3 has 15 amino acids. Germline CDR1 is MNHEY and CDR2 is SMNVEV (reference sequence). V dropped 7 bases and J dropped 7; count of bases not matched to a gene: 9. The CDR3 nucleotides are TGTGCCAGCAACCCTCGGACAGGGCTAAATTCACCCCTCCACTTT. Its protein product is CASNPRTGLNSPLHF.

The chain links TRBV5-6 to TRBJ2-7, with TRBD2 matching over 7 bases. CDR3 size: 14 residues. Germline assignment: CDR1 SGHDT and CDR2 YYEEEE. Germline trimming cut 2 bases from V and 2 bases from J; bases unmatched to any gene: 4. CDR3 residues: CASSLERGTYEQYF. CDR3 nucleotide sequence: TGTGCCAGCAGCTTAGAGCGGGGTACCTACGAGCAGTACTTC.

This sequence joins TRBV20-1 and TRBJ2-7, with 10 bases that match TRBD1. This CDR3 has 14 residues. Looked up from germline, CDR1 is DFQATT and CDR2 is SNEGSKA (reference sequence). The V and J ends lost 4 bases and 5 bases, in that order; junction bases with no gene match: 8. For the CDR3, the DNA is TGCAGTGCTAAACCGGGACAGGGGACTGACGAGCAGTACTTC. Its translation: CSAKPGQGTDEQYF.

Comments on this clonotype: Since a much larger clone is just one base distant, this may be a read error. The chain joins TRBV7-2 to TRBJ2-7; D might be TRBD1 (5 bases). Germline lookup yields CDR1 SGHTA and CDR2 FQGNSA. The CDR3 totals 17 residues. The CDR3 bases are TGTGCCAGCGGCTTAGTGGGTCTCACAGGTACATCCTACGAGCAGTACTTC. This gives the protein CASGLVGLTGTSYEQYF.

This clonotype was found a few times. The CDR3 is CASSFSTGNYGYTF. The DNA for the CDR3 is TGTGCCAGCAGCTTCAGCACAGGGAACTATGGCTACACCTTC. The chain employs TRBV7-9 and TRBJ1-2; possibly TRBD1 for D (6 bases). Trimming stripped 3 bases from V and 2 bases from J, with 10 bases between. The CDR3 covers 14 residues. Germline CDR1 SEHNR, CDR2 FQNEAQ (reference sequence).

This clonotype was seen a single time. This chain connects TRBV20-1 to TRBJ2-5, with 8 bases lining up with TRBD1. The DNA end lines up better with TRBJ2-1; the J call may be wrong. Germline values: CDR1 DFQATT, CDR2 SNEGSKA (reference sequence). The CDR3 has 15 amino acids. In DNA, the CDR3 is TGCAGTGCGCCACCGAGGACAGGGCTGGGAGAGACCCAGTTCTTC. Translating gives CSAPPRTGLGETQFF.

The rearrangement uses TRBV4-3 and TRBJ2-4; TRBD1 aligns across 7 bases. V trimming: 1 base; J trimming: 13 bases; junction bases outside the gene matches: 10. The V gene's germline CDR1 is LGHNA and CDR2 YSLEER. The CDR3 contains 14 residues. The CDR3 spells CASSQGGSQGEQYF. CDR3 DNA: TGCGCCAGCAGCCAAGGAGGCTCCCAGGGGGAGCAGTACTTC.

The chain carries TRBV7-2 and TRBJ2-7; 8 positions match TRBD2. Germline V gives CDR1 SGHTA, CDR2 FQGNSA. V was clipped by 5 bases and J by 7 bases; unmatched bases: 10. The CDR3 totals 14 residues. CDR3 amino acids: CASSRGGLRGEQYF. DNA for the CDR3: TGTGCCAGCAGCCGGGGGGGCCTAAGAGGGGAGCAGTACTTC.

There are a few counts of this clonotype. This rearrangement joins TRBV7-9 to TRBJ1-2; D remains unclear. Trimming left V 5 bases short and J 3 bases short, with 19 bases between. The CDR3 loop spans 16 amino acids. Looked up from germline, CDR1 is SEHNR and CDR2 is FQNEAQ (reference sequence). CDR3 in amino acids: CASSQYTGGWDYGYTF. The CDR3, as DNA: TGTGCCAGCAGCCAATACACGGGCGGGTGGGACTATGGCTACACCTTC.

The V gene is TRBV6-5, the J gene TRBJ1-6, with D maybe TRBD1 (5 bases). Germline lookup yields CDR1 MNHEY and CDR2 SVGAGI. V lost 7 bases, J lost 5 bases, and 18 bases lay in between. CDR3 length equals 16 residues. CDR3 sequence: CASIAHRNLNNSPLHF. CDR3 DNA: TGTGCCAGCATAGCACACAGGAACCTTAATAATTCACCCCTCCACTTT.

Notes on this clonotype: A read error may explain this, as a much larger clone is one base away. The chain couples TRBV6-6 to TRBJ1-2, with D unresolved. The germline gives CDR1 MNHNY, CDR2 SVGAGI (reference sequence). V was trimmed by 7 bases and J by 0 bases, leaving 15 bases between them. This CDR3 is built from 15 residues. The CDR3 nucleotides are TGTGCCAGCACTCTTATAGCCCCAGCTAACTATGGCTACACCTTC. Protein product: CASTLIAPANYGYTF.

The rearrangement links TRBV5-6 to TRBJ2-1, with 7 bases lining up with TRBD2. J lost 0 bases, V lost 3 bases, and 6 bases had no gene match. Germline CDR1 and CDR2: SGHDT and YYEEEE. CDR3 length equals 16 residues. Here the CDR3 DNA reads TGTGCCAGCAGCTCGGGCGGGGGTTACTCCTACAATGAGCAGTTCTTC. It is translated as CASSSGGGYSYNEQFF.

This chain joins TRBV15 and TRBJ2-5, with 10 bases identical to TRBD1. The CDR3 length is 14 residues. J lost 2 bases, V lost 5 bases, and 2 bases had no gene match. Germline CDR1 reads LNHNV; CDR2 reads YYDKDF (reference sequence). CDR3 amino acids: CATSRTGGQETQYF. DNA for the CDR3: TGTGCCACCAGCCGGACAGGGGGACAAGAGACCCAGTACTTC.